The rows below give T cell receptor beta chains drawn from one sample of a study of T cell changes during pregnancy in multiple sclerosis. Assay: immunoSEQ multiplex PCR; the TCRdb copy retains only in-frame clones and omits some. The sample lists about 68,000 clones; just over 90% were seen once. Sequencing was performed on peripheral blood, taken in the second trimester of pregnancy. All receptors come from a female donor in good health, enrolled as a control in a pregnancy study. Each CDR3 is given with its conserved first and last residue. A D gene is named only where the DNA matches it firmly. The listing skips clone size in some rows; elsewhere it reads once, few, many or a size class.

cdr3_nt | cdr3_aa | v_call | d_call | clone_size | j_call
TGCGCCAGCAGCCAAACCAGTCGGGACACTGAAGCTTTCTTT | CASSQTSRDTEAFF | TRBV4-1 | NA | NA | TRBJ1-1
TGTGCCAGCTCACGGGGACAGGGGAGAGGAAACACCATATATTTT | CASSRGQGRGNTIYF | TRBV18 | TRBD1 | NA | TRBJ1-3
TGTGCCAGCAGCCCTCAAGAGACCCAGTACTTC | CASSPQETQYF | TRBV25-1 | NA | once | TRBJ2-5
TGTGCCAGCAGCTTAACGAACAGCGGGAATACGCAGTATTTT | CASSLTNSGNTQYF | TRBV7-3 | TRBD2 | NA | TRBJ2-3
TGTGCCAGCAGCCCCGGGTCGGCCGGGGAGCTGTTTTTT | CASSPGSAGELFF | TRBV7-8 | NA | NA | TRBJ2-2
TGTGCCAGCAGCCCCGGGACAGGGATTCTCAATGAGCAGTTCTTC | CASSPGTGILNEQFF | TRBV7-6 | TRBD1 | NA | TRBJ2-1
TGTGCCAGCAGCTTGGACGGAGGCAATTCACCCCTCCACTTT | CASSLDGGNSPLHF | TRBV5-4 | NA | NA | TRBJ1-6
TGTGCCAGCAGTTTAACGGGGGTGAACACTGAAGCTTTCTTT | CASSLTGVNTEAFF | TRBV28 | NA | once | TRBJ1-1
TGTGCCAGCAGTTTATGGGGGGGCGTCGGTAATGAAAAACTGTTTTTT | CASSLWGGVGNEKLFF | TRBV27 | NA | NA | TRBJ1-4
TGTGCCAGCAGCTTGGGGACAGGGGCTAACAATGAGCAGTTCTTC | CASSLGTGANNEQFF | TRBV7-3 | TRBD1 | NA | TRBJ2-1
TGTGCCAGCAGCGGGCAGGTTTTGAACACTGAAGCTTTCTTT | CASSGQVLNTEAFF | TRBV9 | NA | NA | TRBJ1-1
TGCGCCAGCAACCCAGGGACAGACCAAGAGACCCAGTACTTC | CASNPGTDQETQYF | TRBV5-1 | TRBD1 | NA | TRBJ2-5
TGCAGCGTTGAGAAGTCAGCGAACCAAGAGACCCAGTACTTC | CSVEKSANQETQYF | TRBV29-1 | NA | NA | TRBJ2-5
TGTGCCAGCAGCTCTCTCGGACTAGCGGGATGGGAGCAGTACTTC | CASSSLGLAGWEQYF | TRBV7-8 | TRBD2 | NA | TRBJ2-7
TGTGCCAGCAGCCATCGGACTTCCTCCTACGAGCAGTACTTC | CASSHRTSSYEQYF | TRBV16 | NA | few | TRBJ2-7
TGTGCCAGCAGTTCTCGGGGGTTGACTAATGAAAAACTGTTTTTT | CASSSRGLTNEKLFF | TRBV6-5 | NA | NA | TRBJ1-4
TGTGCCAGCAGCCAGAAGGACAGGGGAGGTAATGAGCAGTTCTTC | CASSQKDRGGNEQFF | TRBV4-2 | TRBD1 | NA | TRBJ2-1
TGTGCCAGCAGCTTACTTGCCGGGGTAGGAAATGAGCAGTTCTTC | CASSLLAGVGNEQFF | TRBV7-2 | NA | NA | TRBJ2-1
TGCGCCAGCAGTGAGGTGACAGGGGGGTCCTACGAGCAGTACTTC | CASSEVTGGSYEQYF | TRBV10-2 | TRBD1 | NA | TRBJ2-7
TGTGCCAGCAGTGATATGACAGGGTCGGCCGGGGAGCTGTTTTTT | CASSDMTGSAGELFF | TRBV2 | TRBD1 | NA | TRBJ2-2
TGTGCCAGCAGTGAAGCCTGGACAGGCCAAGCTAACTATGGCTACACCTTC | CASSEAWTGQANYGYTF | TRBV6-1 | TRBD1 | NA | TRBJ1-2
TGTGCCAGCTCACGATACGACAGGGGCTTCTACAATGAGCAGTTCTTC | CASSRYDRGFYNEQFF | TRBV18 | TRBD1 | NA | TRBJ2-1
TGTGCCAGCAGCTCATTCCAGGGTGCTAATGAAAAACTGTTTTTT | CASSSFQGANEKLFF | TRBV5-5 | NA | NA | TRBJ1-4
TGTGCCAGCAGTCTCTCGGGACAGGGAGGGAGTCAGCCCCAGCATTTT | CASSLSGQGGSQPQHF | TRBV27 | TRBD1 | NA | TRBJ1-5
TGCGCCAGCAGCTTGATCTCTAGCATCATACATGAGCAGTTCTTC | CASSLISSIIHEQFF | TRBV5-1 | NA | NA | TRBJ2-1
TGTGCCAGCAGCGGGGATACAGGGCCTTACAATGAGCAGTTCTTC | CASSGDTGPYNEQFF | TRBV11-2 | NA | NA | TRBJ2-1
TGTGCCAGCAGCTTAGAGGGACTAGCCTACTACGAGCAGTACTTC | CASSLEGLAYYEQYF | TRBV11-3 | TRBD2 | NA | TRBJ2-7
TGTGCCAGCAGTTTACTAGCGGACTTCTACAATGAGCAGTTCTTC | CASSLLADFYNEQFF | TRBV27 | TRBD2 | NA | TRBJ2-1
TGTGCCAGTAGTATGGGACTCCGCTCCTACGAGCAGTACTTC | CASSMGLRSYEQYF | TRBV19 | NA | NA | TRBJ2-7
TGTGCCAGCAGCTTCAATAATGAGCAGTTCTTC | CASSFNNEQFF | TRBV11-3 | NA | few | TRBJ2-1
TGTGCCAGCAGTTTAAGAAGGACAGAGGAAGCTTTCTTT | CASSLRRTEEAFF | TRBV27 | NA | NA | TRBJ1-1
TGTGCCAGCAGTGAATCGGGACAGGGAAGTTCACCCCTCCACTTT | CASSESGQGSSPLHF | TRBV28 | TRBD1 | NA | TRBJ1-6
TGCGCCAGCAGCTTGGAGCGGGCAAATGAGCAGTTCTTC | CASSLERANEQFF | TRBV5-1 | NA | once | TRBJ2-1
TGTGCCAGCAGCCTCCGGACAGGGGTGAATGAAAAACTGTTTTTT | CASSLRTGVNEKLFF | TRBV5-4 | TRBD1 | once | TRBJ1-4
TGTGCCAGTAGTCCGGACTTCTCCGGGGAGCTGTTTTTT | CASSPDFSGELFF | TRBV19 | NA | NA | TRBJ2-2
TGTGCCAGTAGCTTGGGGCTCACTAATGAAAAACTGTTTTTT | CASSLGLTNEKLFF | TRBV19 | NA | NA | TRBJ1-4
TGTGCCAGTAGTATGGGTGGGGGCCCCGGTGGGCCCCAGCATTTT | CASSMGGGPGGPQHF | TRBV19 | NA | NA | TRBJ1-5
TGTGCCAGCAGTTTGAGACAGGATACGCAGTATTTT | CASSLRQDTQYF | TRBV28 | NA | NA | TRBJ2-3
TGTGCCAGCACCACGGCGGGAGTTGTCGGTGAGCAGTTCTTC | CASTTAGVVGEQFF | TRBV6-1 | TRBD2 | once | TRBJ2-1
TGTGCCAGCTGTTCTTTGTTAGGGGGAAAGACCGGGGAGCTGTTTTTT | CASCSLLGGKTGELFF | TRBV6-6 | NA | NA | TRBJ2-2
TGTGCCAGCAGTTTACGCGCAGGGCATGAGCAGTTCTTC | CASSLRAGHEQFF | TRBV27 | NA | NA | TRBJ2-1
TGCGCCAGCAGTGATAGTATCAGGGGGCGGAATGATAGCAATCAGCCCCAGCATTTT | CASSDSIRGRNDSNQPQHF | TRBV10-1 | TRBD1 | NA | TRBJ1-5
TGTGCCAGCAGCCCCTATATGACTAGCGGGATTGGTGAGACCCAGTACTTC | CASSPYMTSGIGETQYF | TRBV9 | TRBD2 | NA | TRBJ2-5
TGTGCCAGCAGTTCCAAGCGGGGAGAGACCCAGTACTTC | CASSSKRGETQYF | TRBV27 | TRBD2 | once | TRBJ2-5
TGTGCCAGCTCACCCCCACTAGCGGCAGAGGGTGAGCAGTTCTTC | CASSPPLAAEGEQFF | TRBV18 | TRBD2 | NA | TRBJ2-1
TGTGCCAGCAGTTTTTCAGGCTCTGGGGCCAACGTCCTGACTTTC | CASSFSGSGANVLTF | TRBV6-6 | NA | NA | TRBJ2-6